What follows are 11 T cell receptor beta chains derived from one specimen sequenced in a study of glioma-infiltrating T cells. Using RNA template, CDR3s of TCR alpha and beta were amplified with iRepertoire arm-PCR. TCRdb re-derived calls from the multiplex PCR reads in MiXCR, one entry per CDR3 protein. The repertoire holds 95,000 to 150,000 distinct CDR3 sequences, with roughly 23% as singletons. The sample taken for sequencing was glioma tissue, nonneoplastic brain tissue, or PBMCs (not recorded which). The receptors derive from a human donor with low-grade glioma or glioblastoma, undergoing nonglioma brain surgery, or in good health (not recorded which).

Points on this clonotype: A much larger clone lies a single base off, so this may be a read error. The chain links TRBV24-1 to TRBJ2-1; D not resolved. Germline V gene data show CDR1 as KGHDR and CDR2 as SFDVKD. The CDR3 is made up of 16 amino acids. The CDR3 DNA follows: TGTGCCACCAGTGATCCCGGACGCAGGCGCTACAATGAGCAGCTCTTC. The encoded protein is CATSDPGRRRYNEQLF.

As for this clonotype: Mismatch with germline at one junction end may stem from a read error. The gene calls are TRBV5-1 and TRBJ2-7; no firm D call. This CDR3 contains 13 residues. Germline-derived CDR1 and CDR2 are SGHRS and YFSETQ. The CDR3 sequence is CVSSLNSAGEQYF. The CDR3 region has the DNA TGCGTCAGCAGCTTGAATTCCGCTGGTGAGCAGTACTTC. The variable domain in full, completed from reference TRBV5-1 and TRBJ2-7, reads KAGVTQTPRYLIKTRGQQVTLSCSPISGHRSVSWYQQTPGQGLQFLFEYFSETQRNKGNFPGRFSGRQFSNSRSEMNVSTLELGDSALYLCVSSLNSAGEQYFGPGTRLTVT.

This clonotype was observed many times. This sequence joins TRBV20-1 and TRBJ2-7; D perhaps matches TRBD1 (6 bases). CDR1 is DFQATT and CDR2 is SNEGSKA in the germline V gene (reference sequence). The CDR3 has 14 residues. With 6 bases removed from V and 6 bases from J, the gap between germline ends came to 21 bases. CDR3 DNA: TGCAGTGCCCCAACCGAGACTGGGGGCCTCGAGCAGTACTTC. It is translated as CSAPTETGGLEQYF.

This clonotype was recorded at least ten times. The chain combines TRBV15 with TRBJ2-7; D remains unclear. The length of the CDR3 is 14 residues. Trimming pared 3 bases from V and 4 bases from J, leaving 13 bases between. Germline V lookup: CDR1 LNHNV, CDR2 YYDKDF (reference sequence). The CDR3 reads CATSSDRSRYEQYF. In DNA, the CDR3 is TGTGCCACCAGCAGTGACCGGAGCAGGTACGAGCAGTACTTC.

On this clonotype: Just one base apart from a much larger clone, this may be a read error. The CDR3 ends on some other residue instead of the conserved phenylalanine or tryptophan, so this is likely a read error. V gene TRBV4-1 combines with J gene TRBJ2-2; no clear D gene. The CDR3 sequence is 15 residues long. CDR1 and CDR2 from the germline V gene are MGHRA and YSYEKL. Trimming pared 1 base from V and 4 bases from J, leaving 10 bases between. The DNA of the CDR3 is TGCGCCAGCAGCCAAGGGAGCAGAGCCACCGGGGAGCTGTTTCTT. Translated: CASSQGSRATGELFL.

There are many counts of this clonotype. The chain joins TRBV4-3 to TRBJ2-5, with D uncertain. This CDR3 has 14 amino acids. The germline V gene encodes CDR1 LGHNA and CDR2 YSLEER. Trimming left V 2 bases short and J 2 bases short, with 9 bases between. CDR3 sequence: CASSQLDRQETQYF. CDR3 DNA sequence: TGCGCCAGCAGCCAACTAGACCGTCAAGAGACCCAGTACTTC.

This clonotype was picked up many times. V usage is TRBV28 and J usage is TRBJ2-3, with D possibly TRBD1 on 6 matching bases. Trimming took off 5 bases at V and 4 bases at J, with 13 bases between the two ends. Germline assignment: CDR1 MDHEN and CDR2 SYDVKM. The CDR3 covers 14 residues. This CDR3 reads CASSQPQGPDTQYF. The CDR3 nucleotides read TGTGCCAGCAGTCAACCACAGGGTCCAGATACGCAGTATTTT.

This clonotype was counted at least ten times. The chain combines TRBV3-1 with TRBJ2-5; 9 bases are a match to TRBD2. Germline V gene lookup returns CDR1 LGHDT and CDR2 YNNKEL (reference sequence). This CDR3 region has 15 residues. Trimming removed 1 base from V and 1 base from J; junction bases left unmatched: 1. CDR3 in amino acids: CASSQGAGGQETQYF. The CDR3 nucleotides are TGTGCCAGCAGCCAAGGAGCGGGAGGCCAAGAGACCCAGTACTTC.

This clonotype was observed many times. The CDR3 DNA reads as TGTGCCAGCCGGGGGCAGGGGGATGAGCAGTTCTTC. Translating it yields CASRGQGDEQFF. The rearrangement uses TRBV6-2 or TRBV6-3 and TRBJ2-1; maybe TRBD1 (7 bases). Trimming took 8 bases from V and 8 from J, leaving 13 bases between them. Looked up from germline, CDR1 is MNHEY and CDR2 is SVGEGT. This CDR3 contains 12 residues.

This clonotype was seen at least ten times. This chain links TRBV7-2 with TRBJ1-5; D unresolved. This CDR3 has 15 amino acids. Germline CDR1 and CDR2: SGHTA and FQGNSA. Trimming removed 1 base at V and 0 bases at J, with 7 bases between. The CDR3 sequence: CASSLDGGSNQPQHF. As DNA, the CDR3 is TGTGCCAGCAGCTTAGATGGCGGTAGCAATCAGCCCCAGCATTTT.

This clonotype came up many times. The rearrangement joins TRBV4-1 to TRBJ2-6; D may correspond to TRBD1 or TRBD2 (7 bases each). V shed 6 bases and J shed 2 bases, with 11 bases lying between them. Germline V gene sequence: CDR1 MGHRA, CDR2 YSYEKL. CDR3 length equals 15 residues. The CDR3 region is CASRAGGAGANVLTF. The CDR3 DNA follows: TGCGCCAGCAGGGCAGGGGGGGCTGGGGCCAACGTCCTGACTTTC.